These 24 T cell receptor beta chains came from one sample sequenced in a study of shared clonotypes between healthy human individuals (dated by TCRdb to 2020 to 2021). Library construction relied on the immunoSEQ multiplex PCR assay. The table was pulled from immuneACCESS by TCRdb, which kept in-frame rearrangements only. Such tables lose some clones; where checked, under half of the loss comes from unresolved V genes, and the rest has no known cause. This sample holds fewer than 2.5 million clones; more than 85% were observed only once. The top ten constitute approximately 0.37% of the sample. Sequencing was performed on naive CD4+ T cells from PBMCs. The intended sense of this specimen's cell subset or site label: CD45RA+ positively selected. The receptors were sampled from a man younger than 35 in good health. Some clones in this sample may be carry-over from other donors' samples.

The chain links TRBV9 to TRBJ1-2, with TRBD1 matching 10 bases. Germline trimming cut 0 bases from V and 8 bases from J; bases unmatched to any gene: 4. Germline CDR1 is SGDLS and CDR2 is YYNGEE. The CDR3 runs 14 residues. CDR3 sequence: CASSVDPTGGGYTF. In DNA, the CDR3 is TGTGCCAGCAGCGTAGACCCGACAGGGGGCGGCTACACCTTC.

The V and J genes are TRBV6-5 and TRBJ2-5, with D perhaps matching TRBD1 (6 bases). Germline V gene sequence: CDR1 MNHEY, CDR2 SVGAGI. This CDR3 is built from 16 residues. V lost 4 bases, J lost 5 bases, and 20 bases lay in between. CDR3: CASSSRFLTGGETQYF. CDR3 DNA: TGTGCCAGCAGTTCCCGATTTCTGACAGGCGGGGAGACCCAGTACTTC.

In the case of this clone: Different DNA sequences within this sample yield the same CDR3. The CDR3 coding sequence is TGTGCCAGCAGCGATCCCGGGACGGTGAACACTGAAGCTTTCTTT. This encodes CASSDPGTVNTEAFF. The genes are TRBV2 and TRBJ1-1; a weak D match, TRBD1 (5 bases). The CDR3 loop spans 15 amino acids. The ends were cut back, 6 bases at V and 0 bases at J, with 14 bases in the middle. Per germline, CDR1 SNHLY and CDR2 FYNNEI.

The chain is built from TRBV10-3 and TRBJ1-4; D may be TRBD1 (6 bases). Per germline, CDR1 ENHRY and CDR2 SYGVKD. V was clipped by 5 bases and J by 2 bases, with 15 bases between them. The CDR3 length is 16 residues. DNA of the CDR3: TGTGCCATCAGTCCCTTTGGGGGGCGGACTAATGAAAAACTGTTTTTT. Translating gives CAISPFGGRTNEKLFF.

The gene calls are TRBV6-5 and TRBJ2-7; 9 positions match TRBD2. The germline V gene has CDR1 MNHEY and CDR2 SVGAGI. V dropped 4 bases and J dropped 3; count of bases not matched to a gene: 7. The CDR3 extends over 15 amino acids. The CDR3: CASSSNLAGLYEQYF. CDR3 sequence (DNA): TGTGCCAGCAGTTCTAATCTAGCGGGACTCTACGAGCAGTACTTC.

The V gene is TRBV19, the J gene TRBJ1-3; D is undetermined. Trimming took off 3 bases at V and 1 base at J, with 13 bases between the two ends. The CDR3 loop spans 16 amino acids. Germline loops: CDR1 LNHDA, CDR2 SQIVND (reference sequence). CDR3 nucleotide sequence: TGTGCCAGTAGTATTAACAGTTACATTTCTGGAAACACCATATATTTT. It yields the protein CASSINSYISGNTIYF.

This clone was seen only once. The rearrangement links TRBV4-1 to TRBJ2-7; D not certain. The CDR3 covers 16 residues. Trimming stripped 1 base from V and 0 bases from J, with 13 bases between. The germline V gene encodes CDR1 MGHRA and CDR2 YSYEKL. In DNA form, the CDR3 reads TGCGCCAGCAGCCAAGCTCTCCTTCTTTACTCCTACGAGCAGTACTTC. Translated, it gives CASSQALLLYSYEQYF.

This clone occurred a few times. The chain links TRBV30 to TRBJ1-1; D gene uncertain. Germline lookup yields CDR1 GTSNPN and CDR2 SVGIG (reference sequence). Trimming cost V 2 bases and J 0 bases, with 7 bases left between them. The CDR3 has 13 amino acids. The CDR3 region has the DNA TGTGCCTGGAGTCCTCGGGTGAACACTGAAGCTTTCTTT. It translates to CAWSPRVNTEAFF.

V is TRBV5-1 and J is TRBJ2-2; D perhaps matches TRBD1 (5 bases). Looked up from germline, CDR1 is SGHRS and CDR2 is YFSETQ. Trimming stripped 0 bases from V and 5 bases from J, with 17 bases between. This CDR3 spans 17 amino acids. The CDR3 region has the DNA TGCGCCAGCAGCTTGGTTTGGGGCGAGGAGCTTACCGGGGAGCTGTTTTTT. Translated, it gives CASSLVWGEELTGELFF.

This sequence joins TRBV15 and TRBJ1-3; D is uncertain. Germline values: CDR1 LNHNV, CDR2 YYDKDF (reference sequence). Trimming removed 0 bases at V and 4 bases at J, with 10 bases between. CDR3 length: 15 residues. Here the CDR3 reads CATSRDPGAGNTIYF. CDR3 in DNA: TGTGCCACCAGCAGAGATCCGGGTGCGGGAAACACCATATATTTT.

The V call is TRBV5-1, the J call TRBJ2-5, with 8 bases fitting TRBD2. This CDR3 spans 14 amino acids. V shed 4 bases and J 5 bases; nucleotides not matched to a gene: 7. Germline-derived CDR1 and CDR2 are SGHRS and YFSETQ. The DNA of the CDR3 is TGCGCCAGCAGCGACCGGGAGGGAAGGGAGACCCAGTACTTC. It is translated as CASSDREGRETQYF.

V usage is TRBV28 and J usage is TRBJ2-1; D is uncertain. Trimming left V 4 bases short and J 2 bases short, with 12 bases between. The CDR3 contains 15 residues. The germline V gene has CDR1 MDHEN and CDR2 SYDVKM. CDR3 residues: CASSSLKVPYNEQFF. The CDR3 nucleotides are TGTGCCAGCAGTTCACTTAAGGTGCCCTACAATGAGCAGTTCTTC.

The chain recombines TRBV27 with TRBJ1-2; 12 bases align to TRBD1. This CDR3 is 18 amino acids long. J gave up 6 bases and V 2 bases, and 13 bases lay outside the gene matches. The germline V gene has CDR1 MNHEY and CDR2 SMNVEV (reference sequence). CDR3 sequence reads: CASSLATSPGQGADGYTF. DNA of the CDR3: TGTGCCAGCAGTTTAGCGACCTCCCCGGGACAGGGGGCCGATGGCTACACCTTC.

The sample holds one count of this clone. The CDR3 here is CASSLILSHPAEAFF. CDR3 nucleotide sequence: TGCGCCAGCAGCCTAATCTTATCCCACCCGGCTGAAGCTTTCTTT. The chain couples TRBV5-1 to TRBJ1-1; D uncertain. The germline CDR1 and CDR2 sequences are SGHRS and YFSETQ. The CDR3 loop spans 15 amino acids. The V end lost 4 bases, the J end lost 6 bases, and 19 bases lay between the germline ends. Combining the CDR3 with reference TRBV5-1 and TRBJ1-1 gives the whole variable domain KAGVTQTPRYLIKTRGQQVTLSCSPISGHRSVSWYQQTPGQGLQFLFEYFSETQRNKGNFPGRFSGRQFSNSRSEMNVSTLELGDSALYLCASSLILSHPAEAFFGQGTRLTVV.

Written as DNA, the CDR3 is TGTGCCAGCAGTGAAGCCGGAGGGCAGTACTTC. Protein product: CASSEAGGQYF. This rearrangement joins TRBV2 to TRBJ2-7, with D perhaps TRBD2 (5 bases). Trimming stripped 0 bases from V and 9 bases from J, with 6 bases between. The CDR3 runs 11 residues. Germline V gives CDR1 SNHLY, CDR2 FYNNEI.

V usage is TRBV6-4 and J usage is TRBJ2-7, with 7 bases fitting TRBD1. The CDR3 consists of 15 residues. Germline V gives CDR1 MRHNA, CDR2 SNTAGT. The trim removed 5 bases at V and 2 bases at J, leaving 9 bases unmatched. CDR3 amino acids: CASSPEGALPYEQYF. The CDR3 nucleotides read TGTGCCAGCAGTCCTGAGGGGGCCCTCCCCTACGAGCAGTACTTC.

The chain is built from TRBV6-6 and TRBJ2-5, with a possible D match to TRBD1 (5 bases). The V gene's germline CDR1 is MNHNY and CDR2 SVGAGI (reference sequence). V shed 5 bases and J shed 4 bases, with 11 bases lying between them. The length of the CDR3 is 13 residues. CDR3 loop: CASSAAQGETQYF. CDR3 nucleotides: TGTGCCAGCAGTGCGGCTCAGGGAGAGACCCAGTACTTC.

As regards this clone: The sample carries other DNA sequences with the same CDR3. This CDR3 reads CASSPGLAGDGEQYF. DNA of the CDR3: TGTGCCAGCTCACCTGGACTAGCGGGGGACGGCGAGCAGTACTTC. V is TRBV18 and J is TRBJ2-7, with 13 bases fitting TRBD2. The CDR3 contains 15 residues. Germline loops: CDR1 KGHSH, CDR2 LQKENI. J lost 6 bases, V lost 3 bases, and 5 bases had no gene match.

The V call is TRBV6-5, the J call TRBJ2-1, with D tentatively TRBD2 (7 bases). CDR3 length: 15 amino acids. Germline V gene data show CDR1 as MNHEY and CDR2 as SVGAGI. The ends were cut back, 0 bases at V and 7 bases at J, with 13 bases in the middle. The CDR3 loop is CASSYSGGPGNEQFF. The CDR3 DNA reads as TGTGCCAGCAGTTACTCGGGGGGGCCCGGGAATGAGCAGTTCTTC.

This chain joins TRBV7-2 and TRBJ1-2; 9 nucleotides agree with TRBD1. CDR1 and CDR2 from the germline V gene are SGHTA and FQGNSA. V trimming: 3 bases; J trimming: 5 bases; junction bases outside the gene matches: 10. This CDR3 has 16 amino acids. The CDR3 spells CASSFTGGGFPYGYTF. In nucleotides, the CDR3 is TGTGCCAGCAGCTTTACAGGGGGCGGATTCCCTTATGGCTACACCTTC.

The CDR3: CASSSSRAGLQYF. The CDR3 DNA reads as TGTGCCAGCAGCAGTTCCCGAGCGGGACTGCAGTACTTC. The chain has TRBV27 and TRBJ2-7, with TRBD2 matching 7 bases. The length of the CDR3 is 13 residues. Trimming at V came to 6 bases and at J to 9 bases, leaving 11 bases not matched to a gene. Germline V gene sequence: CDR1 MNHEY, CDR2 SMNVEV (reference sequence).

The chain couples TRBV25-1 to TRBJ2-1; 10 positions match TRBD2. Per germline, CDR1 MGHDK and CDR2 SYGVNS. J lost 7 bases, V lost 3 bases, and 6 bases had no gene match. This CDR3 is 15 amino acids long. The CDR3: CASSDRTSGYNEQFF. The CDR3, as DNA: TGTGCCAGCAGTGATCGGACTAGCGGCTATAATGAGCAGTTCTTC.

The chain links TRBV6-5 to TRBJ2-7, with 7 nucleotides matching TRBD1. CDR3 length: 14 amino acids. The junction had 5 bases not matched to a gene; V was cut back by 3 bases and J by 3 bases. Germline assignment: CDR1 MNHEY and CDR2 SVGAGI. In nucleotides, the CDR3 is TGTGCCAGCAGTTATAGGGACAGATACTACGAGCAGTACTTC. Translating gives CASSYRDRYYEQYF.

The genes are TRBV6-1 and TRBJ1-2, with 9 bases fitting TRBD1. The CDR3 is 14 residues long. After removal of 5 bases from V and 1 base from J, the junction contained 2 bases not matched to a gene. The germline V gene has CDR1 MNHNS and CDR2 SASEGT. The CDR3 DNA sequence: TGTGCCAGCAGTAGGACAGGGGTTAACTATGGCTACACCTTC. It codes for CASSRTGVNYGYTF.